These T cell receptor beta chains were read from a single sample in a study of human T cells and chemical hapten exposure. Each CDR3 protein is one row after TCRdb ran MiXCR on the 5' RACE reads. The sample carries over 95,000 distinct CDR3 sequences, roughly a fifth recorded once. Receptors originate from a human donor in good health. Both conserved end residues are part of each CDR3. The D gene is left open where the match is weak. Rows may omit the clone size; those that give it use once, few, many or a size class.

d_call: TRBD2
j_call: TRBJ2-3
clone_size: many
v_call: TRBV12-5
cdr3_aa: CASGFFLAGVPPDTQYF
cdr3_nt: TGTGCTAGTGGTTTTTTTCTAGCGGGAGTTCCGCCAGATACGCAGTATTTT

d_call: TRBD2
j_call: TRBJ2-1
clone_size: NA
v_call: TRBV12-3/TRBV12-4
cdr3_aa: CASTLRLAGVSYNEQFF
cdr3_nt: TGTGCCAGCACCTTACGTCTAGCGGGGGTCTCCTACAATGAGCAGTTCTTC

d_call: NA
j_call: TRBJ2-6
clone_size: many
v_call: TRBV7-9
cdr3_aa: CASSTPRGRAGANVLTF
cdr3_nt: TGTGCCAGCAGTACCCCCCGGGGCAGGGCTGGGGCCAACGTCCTGACTTTC

d_call: NA
j_call: TRBJ1-3
clone_size: few
v_call: TRBV12-3/TRBV12-4
cdr3_aa: CASSLAGGTIYF
cdr3_nt: TGTGCCAGCAGTTTAGCAGGAGGCACCATATATTTT

d_call: TRBD2
j_call: TRBJ2-4
clone_size: few
v_call: TRBV20-1
cdr3_aa: CSVPLAGVAKNIQYF
cdr3_nt: TGCAGTGTTCCCCTAGCGGGGGTAGCCAAAAACATTCAGTACTTC

d_call: NA
j_call: TRBJ2-5
clone_size: few
v_call: TRBV29-1
cdr3_aa: CSVDLGANQETQYF
cdr3_nt: TGCAGCGTTGATCTCGGGGCAAACCAAGAGACCCAGTACTTC

d_call: NA
j_call: TRBJ2-6
clone_size: NA
v_call: TRBV28
cdr3_aa: CASGRTGRSGANVLTF
cdr3_nt: TGTGCCAGCGGGCGGACTGGGCGCTCTGGGGCCAACGTCCTGACTTTC

d_call: NA
j_call: TRBJ1-1
clone_size: few
v_call: TRBV29-1
cdr3_aa: CSVGGRGVNTEAFF
cdr3_nt: TGCAGCGTCGGGGGGCGGGGGGTGAACACTGAAGCTTTCTTT

d_call: NA
j_call: TRBJ1-1
clone_size: NA
v_call: TRBV4-1
cdr3_aa: CASSQDIRGAEAFF
cdr3_nt: TGCGCCAGCAGCCAAGATATAAGGGGAGCTGAAGCTTTCTTT

d_call: NA
j_call: TRBJ1-1
clone_size: NA
v_call: TRBV28
cdr3_aa: CASSPPGGLNTEAFF
cdr3_nt: TGTGCCAGCAGTCCCCCGGGGGGCTTGAACACTGAAGCTTTCTTT

d_call: NA
j_call: TRBJ2-2
clone_size: many
v_call: TRBV6-6
cdr3_aa: CASSPGWGRDAGELFF
cdr3_nt: TGTGCCAGCAGTCCCGGTTGGGGGCGGGATGCCGGGGAGCTGTTTTTT

d_call: TRBD1
j_call: TRBJ1-2
clone_size: few
v_call: TRBV27
cdr3_aa: CASSLSSRGPSYGYTF
cdr3_nt: TGTGCCAGCAGTTTATCGAGTAGGGGGCCTAGCTATGGCTACACCTTC

d_call: TRBD2
j_call: TRBJ2-3
clone_size: NA
v_call: TRBV5-6
cdr3_aa: CASSLAGTSSDTQYF
cdr3_nt: TGTGCCAGCAGCTTGGCGGGGACTAGCTCAGATACGCAGTATTTT

d_call: NA
j_call: TRBJ2-1
clone_size: NA
v_call: TRBV6-4
cdr3_aa: CASSTQVYNEQFF
cdr3_nt: TGTGCCAGCAGTACGCAGGTTTACAATGAGCAGTTCTTC

d_call: NA
j_call: TRBJ2-3
clone_size: few
v_call: TRBV27
cdr3_aa: CASSLGTGAGDTQYF
cdr3_nt: TGTGCCAGCAGTTTAGGTACTGGGGCAGGGGATACGCAGTATTTT

d_call: TRBD2
j_call: TRBJ2-7
clone_size: NA
v_call: TRBV28
cdr3_aa: CASSRTSGSKPVIRYEQYF
cdr3_nt: TGTGCCAGCAGTAGAACTAGCGGGAGTAAGCCCGTGATTAGGTACGAGCAGTACTTC

d_call: NA
j_call: TRBJ2-1
clone_size: NA
v_call: TRBV5-4
cdr3_aa: CASTLRAGLYNEQFF
cdr3_nt: TGTGCCAGCACCCTAAGAGCGGGCCTATACAATGAGCAGTTCTTC

d_call: NA
j_call: TRBJ2-3
clone_size: NA
v_call: TRBV29-1
cdr3_aa: CSISSDSTDTQYF
cdr3_nt: TGCAGCATCTCCTCGGATAGCACAGATACGCAGTATTTT

d_call: NA
j_call: TRBJ1-1
clone_size: few
v_call: TRBV5-1
cdr3_aa: CASSGDTEAFF
cdr3_nt: TGCGCCAGCAGCGGGGACACTGAAGCTTTCTTT

d_call: NA
j_call: TRBJ1-4
clone_size: few
v_call: TRBV7-8
cdr3_aa: CASSPRWGEKLFF
cdr3_nt: TGTGCCAGCAGCCCTCGATGGGGAGAAAAACTGTTTTTT

d_call: TRBD1
j_call: TRBJ1-1
clone_size: NA
v_call: TRBV29-1
cdr3_aa: CSVERGQEYTEAFF
cdr3_nt: TGCAGCGTTGAGAGGGGACAGGAGTACACTGAAGCTTTCTTT

d_call: NA
j_call: TRBJ2-5
clone_size: NA
v_call: TRBV27
cdr3_aa: CASSLLYQETQYF
cdr3_nt: TGTGCCAGCAGTTTACTCTACCAAGAGACCCAGTACTTC

d_call: NA
j_call: TRBJ1-5
clone_size: few
v_call: TRBV7-2
cdr3_aa: CASSLDVGRQEPQHF
cdr3_nt: TGTGCCAGCAGCTTAGATGTCGGGAGACAGGAGCCCCAGCATTTT

d_call: NA
j_call: TRBJ2-1
clone_size: many
v_call: TRBV5-5
cdr3_aa: CASSLAQGEQFF
cdr3_nt: TGTGCCAGCAGCTTGGCGCAGGGAGAGCAGTTCTTC

d_call: TRBD2
j_call: TRBJ2-3
clone_size: many
v_call: TRBV5-1
cdr3_aa: CASSWGLAGGPVADTQYF
cdr3_nt: TGCGCCAGCAGCTGGGGACTAGCGGGAGGGCCTGTTGCAGATACGCAGTATTTT

d_call: NA
j_call: TRBJ2-1
clone_size: few
v_call: TRBV24-1
cdr3_aa: CATSDLNPSKNEQFF
cdr3_nt: TGTGCCACCAGTGATTTAAACCCTAGCAAAAATGAGCAGTTCTTC

d_call: NA
j_call: TRBJ2-4
clone_size: NA
v_call: TRBV9
cdr3_aa: CASSGGESAKNIQYF
cdr3_nt: TGTGCCAGCAGCGGGGGGGAGTCGGCCAAAAACATTCAGTACTTC

d_call: TRBD1
j_call: TRBJ1-2
clone_size: many
v_call: TRBV5-1
cdr3_aa: CASSTEQGSYGYTF
cdr3_nt: TGCGCCAGCAGCACCGAACAGGGGAGCTATGGCTACACCTTC

d_call: TRBD1
j_call: TRBJ1-1
clone_size: few
v_call: TRBV23-1
cdr3_aa: CASPRGPQGAKVTEAFF
cdr3_nt: TGCGCCAGCCCCAGGGGCCCACAGGGGGCGAAAGTGACTGAAGCTTTCTTT

d_call: NA
j_call: TRBJ1-5
clone_size: NA
v_call: TRBV3-1
cdr3_aa: CASSQGSPGSNQPQHF
cdr3_nt: TGTGCCAGCAGCCAAGGTTCCCCAGGGAGCAATCAGCCCCAGCATTTT

d_call: NA
j_call: TRBJ1-1
clone_size: NA
v_call: TRBV28
cdr3_aa: CASRIFTEAFF
cdr3_nt: TGTGCCAGCAGAATTTTTACTGAAGCTTTCTTT

d_call: NA
j_call: TRBJ1-5
clone_size: NA
v_call: TRBV2
cdr3_aa: CASSGTVNSNQPQHF
cdr3_nt: TGTGCCAGCAGTGGGACAGTAAATAGCAATCAGCCCCAGCATTTT

d_call: NA
j_call: TRBJ2-2
clone_size: many
v_call: TRBV20-1
cdr3_aa: CSARGVLGNTGELFF
cdr3_nt: TGCAGTGCTAGAGGGGTGCTGGGAAACACCGGGGAGCTGTTTTTT

d_call: NA
j_call: TRBJ1-2
clone_size: NA
v_call: TRBV7-8
cdr3_aa: CASSLSLGRSNYGYTF
cdr3_nt: TGTGCCAGCAGCTTAAGTCTGGGACGCTCTAACTATGGCTACACCTTC

d_call: NA
j_call: TRBJ1-5
clone_size: NA
v_call: TRBV5-6
cdr3_aa: CASSSGTGYSNQPQHF
cdr3_nt: TGTGCCAGCAGCTCCGGTACAGGGTATAGCAATCAGCCCCAGCATTTT

d_call: NA
j_call: TRBJ2-3
clone_size: NA
v_call: TRBV29-1
cdr3_aa: CSAEEQGTDTQYF
cdr3_nt: TGCAGCGCGGAGGAACAGGGCACAGATACGCAGTATTTT